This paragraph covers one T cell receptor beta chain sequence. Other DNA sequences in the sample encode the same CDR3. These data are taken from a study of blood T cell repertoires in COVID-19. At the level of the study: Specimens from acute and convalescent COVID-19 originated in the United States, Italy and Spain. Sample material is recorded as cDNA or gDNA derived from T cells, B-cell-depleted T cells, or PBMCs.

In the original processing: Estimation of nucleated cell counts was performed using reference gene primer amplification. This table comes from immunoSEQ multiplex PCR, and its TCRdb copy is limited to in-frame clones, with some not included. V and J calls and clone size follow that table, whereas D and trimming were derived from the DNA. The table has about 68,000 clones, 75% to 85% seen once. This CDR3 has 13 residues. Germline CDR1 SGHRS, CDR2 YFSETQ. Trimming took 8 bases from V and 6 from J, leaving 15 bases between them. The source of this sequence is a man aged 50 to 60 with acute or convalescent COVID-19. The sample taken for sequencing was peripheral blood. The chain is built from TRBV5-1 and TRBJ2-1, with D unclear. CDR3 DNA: TGCGCCAGTGGCCCCGAATTAAGCAATGAGCAGTTCTTC. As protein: CASGPELSNEQFF.